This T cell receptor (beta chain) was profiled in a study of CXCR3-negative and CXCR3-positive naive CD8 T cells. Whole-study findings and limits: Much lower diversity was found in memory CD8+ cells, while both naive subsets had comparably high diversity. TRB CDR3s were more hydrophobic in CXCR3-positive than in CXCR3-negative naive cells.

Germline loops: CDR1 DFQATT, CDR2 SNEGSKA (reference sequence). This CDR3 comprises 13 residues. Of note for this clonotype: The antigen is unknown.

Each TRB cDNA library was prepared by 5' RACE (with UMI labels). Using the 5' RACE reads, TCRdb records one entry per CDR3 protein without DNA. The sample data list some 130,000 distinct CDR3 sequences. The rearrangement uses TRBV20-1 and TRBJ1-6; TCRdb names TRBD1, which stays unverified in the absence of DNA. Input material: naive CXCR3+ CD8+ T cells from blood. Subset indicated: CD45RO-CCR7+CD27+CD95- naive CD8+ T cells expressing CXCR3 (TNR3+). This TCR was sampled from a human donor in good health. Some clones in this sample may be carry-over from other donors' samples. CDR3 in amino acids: CSANQGAGSPLHF.